The T cell receptor (beta chain) described here comes from a study of OX40 agonist ivuxolimab in advanced cancers. Study as a whole: Administration of intravenous ivuxolimab to patients occurred every 2 weeks at 0.01 to 10 mg/kg. General study findings and limits: In the expanded peripheral T cells, antigen specificity was never determined.

Concerning this clone itself: Its antigen is unidentified.

Germline-derived CDR1 and CDR2 are MNHEY and SVGAGI. Trimming removed 4 bases from V and 1 base from J, with 16 bases in between. There are 16 residues in the CDR3. Data came from immunoSEQ multiplex PCR; TCRdb stores just in-frame clones and leaves some out. The sample has nearly 80,000 clones; approximately 85% are singletons. The chain couples TRBV6-5 to TRBJ2-5; the D call may be TRBD1 or TRBD2 (5 bases each). The clonotype comes from an adult with an advanced solid tumor such as melanoma, head and neck, liver or kidney cancer. This material consisted of CD4+ or CD8+ T cells sorted from blood, taken in a trial of the OX40 agonist ivuxolimab. DNA of the CDR3: TGTGCCAGCAGTTCCCGGGACCTGATCTTCCAAGAGACCCAGTACTTC. This translates into CASSSRDLIFQETQYF.